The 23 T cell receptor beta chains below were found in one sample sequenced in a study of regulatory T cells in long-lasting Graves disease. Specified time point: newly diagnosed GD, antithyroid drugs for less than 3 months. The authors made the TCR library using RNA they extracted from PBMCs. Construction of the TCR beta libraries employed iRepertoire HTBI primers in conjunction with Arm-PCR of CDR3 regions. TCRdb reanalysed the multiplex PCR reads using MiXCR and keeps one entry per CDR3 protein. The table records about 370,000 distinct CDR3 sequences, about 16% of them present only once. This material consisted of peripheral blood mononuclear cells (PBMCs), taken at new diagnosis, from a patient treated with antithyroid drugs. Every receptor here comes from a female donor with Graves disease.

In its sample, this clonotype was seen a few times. DNA of the CDR3: TGTGCCAGCAGTGAATATACATCCACAGGCTTTATAGTCGAGCAGTACTTC. It is translated as CASSEYTSTGFIVEQYF. The chain joins TRBV25-1 to TRBJ2-7; TRBD1 might be the D (5 bases). The CDR3 has 17 amino acids. Deletions cut 0 bases from V and 6 bases from J, with 21 bases between. Germline loops: CDR1 MGHDK, CDR2 SYGVNS.

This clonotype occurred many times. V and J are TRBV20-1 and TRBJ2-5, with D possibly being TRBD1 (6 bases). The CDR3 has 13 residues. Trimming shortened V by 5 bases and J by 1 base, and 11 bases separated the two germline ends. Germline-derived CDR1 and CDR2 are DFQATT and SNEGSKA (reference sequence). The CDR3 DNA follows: TGCAGTGCTTCTCAGGGGATCCAAGAGACCCAGTACTTC. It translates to CSASQGIQETQYF.

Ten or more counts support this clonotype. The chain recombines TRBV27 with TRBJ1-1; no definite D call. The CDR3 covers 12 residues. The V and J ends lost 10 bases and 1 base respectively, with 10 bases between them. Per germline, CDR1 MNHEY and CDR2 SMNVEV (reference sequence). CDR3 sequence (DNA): TGTGCCACTAAGACCGGGAACACTGAAGCTTTCTTT. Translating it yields CATKTGNTEAFF.

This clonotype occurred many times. The CDR3 DNA is TGTGCCAGCAGTTACTCGAGGCAGCCGTTTTATGGCTACACCTTC. It encodes CASSYSRQPFYGYTF. V and J are TRBV6-5 and TRBJ1-2, with D hard to call. This CDR3 contains 15 residues. With 0 bases removed from V and 5 bases from J, the gap between germline ends came to 13 bases. Germline values: CDR1 MNHEY, CDR2 SVGAGI.

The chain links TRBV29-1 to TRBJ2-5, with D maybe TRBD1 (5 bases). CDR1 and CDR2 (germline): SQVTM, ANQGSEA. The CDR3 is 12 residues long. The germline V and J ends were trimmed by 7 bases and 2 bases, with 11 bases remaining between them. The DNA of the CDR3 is TGCAGCGGGGATGACAGACAAGAGACCCAGTACTTC. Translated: CSGDDRQETQYF.

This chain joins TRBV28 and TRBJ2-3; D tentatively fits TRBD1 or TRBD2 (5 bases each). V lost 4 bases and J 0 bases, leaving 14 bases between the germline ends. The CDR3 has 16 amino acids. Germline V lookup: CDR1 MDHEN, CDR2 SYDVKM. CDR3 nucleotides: TGTGCCAGCAGTTCCGGGGACGGCATTAGCACAGATACGCAGTATTTT. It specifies CASSSGDGISTDTQYF. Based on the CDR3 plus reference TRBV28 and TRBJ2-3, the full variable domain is DVKVTQSSRYLVKRTGEKVFLECVQDMDHENMFWYRQDPGLGLRLIYFSYDVKMKEKGDIPEGYSVSREKKERFSLILESASTNQTSMYLCASSSGDGISTDTQYFGPGTRLTVL.

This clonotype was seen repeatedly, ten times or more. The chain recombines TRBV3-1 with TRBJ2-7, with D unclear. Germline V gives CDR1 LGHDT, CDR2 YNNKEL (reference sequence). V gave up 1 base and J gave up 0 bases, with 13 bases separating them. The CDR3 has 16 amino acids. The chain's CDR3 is CASSQVRASLSYEQYF. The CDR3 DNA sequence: TGTGCCAGCAGCCAAGTTCGGGCATCCCTCTCCTACGAGCAGTACTTC.

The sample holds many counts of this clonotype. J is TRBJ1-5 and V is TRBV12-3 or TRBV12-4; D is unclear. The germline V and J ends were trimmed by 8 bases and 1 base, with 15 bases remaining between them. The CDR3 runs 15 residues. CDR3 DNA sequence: TGTGCCAGCGGTAGTTGGGCATTGAGCAATCAGCCCCAGCATTTT. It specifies CASGSWALSNQPQHF.

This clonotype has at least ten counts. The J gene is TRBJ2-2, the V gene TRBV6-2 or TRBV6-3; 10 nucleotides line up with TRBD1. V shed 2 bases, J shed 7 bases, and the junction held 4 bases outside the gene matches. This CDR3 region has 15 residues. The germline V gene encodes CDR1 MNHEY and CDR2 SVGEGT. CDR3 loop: CASSYPGQGNGELFF. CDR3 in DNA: TGTGCCAGCAGTTACCCGGGACAGGGGAACGGGGAGCTGTTTTTT.

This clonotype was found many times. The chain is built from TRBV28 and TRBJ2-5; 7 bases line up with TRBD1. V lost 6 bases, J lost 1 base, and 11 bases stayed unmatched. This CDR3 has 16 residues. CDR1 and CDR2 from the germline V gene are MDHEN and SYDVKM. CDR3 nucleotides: TGTGCCAGCAGCTCCGGACAGGAAGAATCCCAAGAGACCCAGTACTTC. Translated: CASSSGQEESQETQYF.

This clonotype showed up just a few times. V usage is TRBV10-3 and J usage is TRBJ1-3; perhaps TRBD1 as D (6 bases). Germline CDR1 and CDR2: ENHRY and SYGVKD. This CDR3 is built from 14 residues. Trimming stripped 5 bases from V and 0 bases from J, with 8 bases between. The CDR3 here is CAISTGYSGNTIYF. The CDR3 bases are TGTGCCATCAGTACAGGGTACTCTGGAAACACCATATATTTT.

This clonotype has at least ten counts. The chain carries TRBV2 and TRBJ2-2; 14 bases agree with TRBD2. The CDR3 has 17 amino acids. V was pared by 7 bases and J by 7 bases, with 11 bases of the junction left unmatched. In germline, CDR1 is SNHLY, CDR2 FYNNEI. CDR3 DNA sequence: TGTGCCAGCACTCCGGGACTAGCGGGAGTTTTGCACGGGGAGCTGTTTTTT. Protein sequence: CASTPGLAGVLHGELFF.

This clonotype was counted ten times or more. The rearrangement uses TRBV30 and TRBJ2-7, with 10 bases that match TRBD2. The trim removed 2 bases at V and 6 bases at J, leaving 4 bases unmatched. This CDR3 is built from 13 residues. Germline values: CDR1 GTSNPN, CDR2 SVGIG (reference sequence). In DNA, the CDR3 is TGTGCCTGGAGTTTCCTAGCGGGAGTCGAGCAGTACTTC. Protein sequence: CAWSFLAGVEQYF. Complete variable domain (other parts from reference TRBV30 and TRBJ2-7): SQTIHQWPATLVQPVGSPLSLECTVEGTSNPNLYWYRQAAGRGLQLLFYSVGIGQISSEVPQNLSASRPQDRQFILSSKKLLLSDSGFYLCAWSFLAGVEQYFGPGTRLTVT.

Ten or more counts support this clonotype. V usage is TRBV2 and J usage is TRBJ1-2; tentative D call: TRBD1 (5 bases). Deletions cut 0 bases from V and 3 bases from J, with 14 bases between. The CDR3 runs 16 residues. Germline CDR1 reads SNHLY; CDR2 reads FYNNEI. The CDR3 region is CASSEAQFGAHYGYTF. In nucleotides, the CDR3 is TGTGCCAGCAGTGAAGCACAATTCGGGGCCCACTATGGCTACACCTTC.

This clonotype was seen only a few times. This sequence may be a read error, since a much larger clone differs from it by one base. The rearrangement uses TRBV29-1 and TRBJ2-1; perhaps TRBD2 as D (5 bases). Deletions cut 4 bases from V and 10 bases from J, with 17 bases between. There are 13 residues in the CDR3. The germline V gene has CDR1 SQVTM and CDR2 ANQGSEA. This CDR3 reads CSVVLGSDHEQFF. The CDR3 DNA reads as TGCAGCGTTGTTTTAGGTAGCGACCACGAGCAGTTCTTC.

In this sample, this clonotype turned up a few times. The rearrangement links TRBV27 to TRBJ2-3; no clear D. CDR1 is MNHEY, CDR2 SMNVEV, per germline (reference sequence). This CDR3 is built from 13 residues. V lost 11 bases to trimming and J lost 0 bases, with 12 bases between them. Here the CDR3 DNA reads TGTGCCGTTAGGGCGGCGAGCACAGATACGCAGTATTTT. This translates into CAVRAASTDTQYF.

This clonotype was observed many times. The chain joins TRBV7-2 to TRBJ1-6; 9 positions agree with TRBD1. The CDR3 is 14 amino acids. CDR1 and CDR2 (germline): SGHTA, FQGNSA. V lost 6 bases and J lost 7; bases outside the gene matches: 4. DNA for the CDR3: TGTGCCAGCAGTAGACAGGGGGGCAATTCACCCCTCCACTTT. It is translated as CASSRQGGNSPLHF.

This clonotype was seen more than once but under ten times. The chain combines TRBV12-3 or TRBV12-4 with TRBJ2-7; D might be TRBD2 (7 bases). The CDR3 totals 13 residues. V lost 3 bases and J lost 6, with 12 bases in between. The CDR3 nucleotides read TGTGCCAGCAGTTTTGGGGGGGCTCGCGAGCAGTACTTC. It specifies CASSFGGAREQYF.

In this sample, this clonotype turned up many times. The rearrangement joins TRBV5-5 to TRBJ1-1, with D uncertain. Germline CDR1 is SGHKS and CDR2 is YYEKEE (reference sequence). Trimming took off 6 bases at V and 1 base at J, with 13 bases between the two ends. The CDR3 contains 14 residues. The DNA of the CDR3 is TGTGCCAGCACCCTTGTAGCCGGGAACACTGAAGCTTTCTTT. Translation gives CASTLVAGNTEAFF.

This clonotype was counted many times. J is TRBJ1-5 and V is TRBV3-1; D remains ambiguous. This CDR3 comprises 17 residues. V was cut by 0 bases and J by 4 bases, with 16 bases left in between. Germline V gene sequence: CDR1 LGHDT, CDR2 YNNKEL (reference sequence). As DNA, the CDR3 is TGTGCCAGCAGCCAAGATAAACCCCCAGGAGGGAATCAGCCCCAGCATTTT. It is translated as CASSQDKPPGGNQPQHF.

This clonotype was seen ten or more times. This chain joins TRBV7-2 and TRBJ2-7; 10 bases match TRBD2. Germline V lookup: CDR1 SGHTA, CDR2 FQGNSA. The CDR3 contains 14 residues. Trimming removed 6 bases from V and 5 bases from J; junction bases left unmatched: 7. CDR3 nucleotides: TGTGCCAGCAGTTCGAGCGGGAGGGCCAACGAGCAGTACTTC. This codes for CASSSSGRANEQYF. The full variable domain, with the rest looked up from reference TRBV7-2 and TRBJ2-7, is GAGVSQSPSNKVTEKGKDVELRCDPISGHTALYWYRQSLGQGLEFLIYFQGNSAPDKSGLPSDRFSAERTGGSVSTLTIQRTQQEDSAVYLCASSSSGRANEQYFGPGTRLTVT.

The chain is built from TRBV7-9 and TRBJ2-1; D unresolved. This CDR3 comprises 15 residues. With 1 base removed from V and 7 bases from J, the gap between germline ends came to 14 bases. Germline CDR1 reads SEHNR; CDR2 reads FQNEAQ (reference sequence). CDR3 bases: TGTGCCAGCAGCTTAGGTTCAGGCGGTAGAAATGAGCAGTTCTTC. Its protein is CASSLGSGGRNEQFF.

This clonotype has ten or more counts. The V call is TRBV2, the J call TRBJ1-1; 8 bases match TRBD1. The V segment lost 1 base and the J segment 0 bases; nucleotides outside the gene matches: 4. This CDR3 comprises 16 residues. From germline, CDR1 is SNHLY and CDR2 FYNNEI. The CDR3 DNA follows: TGTGCCAGCAGTGAAGAGGCAGGGGGCTTGAACACTGAAGCTTTCTTT. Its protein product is CASSEEAGGLNTEAFF. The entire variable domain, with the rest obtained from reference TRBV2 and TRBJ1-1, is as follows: EPEVTQTPSHQVTQMGQEVILRCVPISNHLYFYWYRQILGQKVEFLVSFYNNEISEKSEIFDDQFSVERPDGSNFTLKIRSTKLEDSAMYFCASSEEAGGLNTEAFFGQGTRLTVV.